This T cell receptor beta chain was documented in a study of T cells in Graves' hyperthyroidism and ophthalmopathy. General study results and limits: Ophthalmopathy could be told apart from stable hyperthyroidism with a 13 V-J model. Expanded thyroid clonotypes (above 0.001) were mostly also found in blood.

This clonotype turned up a few times. Antigen unknown. TCR beta CDR3 sequences were amplified from RNA transcripts. TCR CDR3 underwent first-round RT-PCR with the HTBI primer set. TCRdb re-called the multiplex PCR reads with MiXCR, one entry per CDR3 protein. The sample contains 400,000 to 500,000 distinct CDR3 sequences, roughly 14% of which appear only once. The CDR3 has 13 amino acids. Trimming took 8 bases from V and 4 from J, leaving 11 bases between them. The germline V gene has CDR1 SNHLY and CDR2 FYNNEI. At least 3 on the Clinical Activity Score was recorded for ophthalmopathy patients, who also had NOSPECS grade at least 4 and duration under 3 months. The PBMCs had their origin in 10 ml of fresh peripheral blood.

The chain is built from TRBV2 and TRBJ2-2, with D possibly being TRBD2 (5 bases). The TCR originated in a man between 18 and 29 years old with Graves' ophthalmopathy. Material: blood. CDR3 in amino acids: CASLPGSTGELFF. Written as DNA, the CDR3 is TGTGCCAGCCTCCCGGGGAGCACCGGGGAGCTGTTTTTT.